The 13 T cell receptor beta chains reported below all come from one sample, sequenced in a study of early T cells in non-severe SARS-CoV-2 infection. Each CDR3 protein gets one entry after TCRdb re-called the 5' RACE reads with MiXCR. The sample contains 45,000 to 65,000 distinct CDR3 sequences, 7% to 10% of which appear only once. The sample comprised whole blood. The receptors derive from an adult who was a healthcare worker with PCR-confirmed SARS-CoV-2 infection or an uninfected control (not recorded which).

The sample holds many counts of this clonotype. The chain carries TRBV28 and TRBJ1-1, with 9 bases fitting TRBD1. Germline V gives CDR1 MDHEN, CDR2 SYDVKM. J lost 8 bases, V lost 2 bases, and 3 bases had no gene match. The CDR3 is 13 amino acids. The CDR3 loop reads CASSLNRGREAFF. For the CDR3, the DNA is TGTGCCAGCAGTTTAAACAGGGGGCGGGAAGCTTTCTTT.

This clonotype has at least ten counts. This chain joins TRBV29-1 and TRBJ2-1; TRBD2 agrees at 11 bases. V lost 1 base and J lost 10; bases outside the gene matches: 6. Germline loops: CDR1 SQVTM, CDR2 ANQGSEA. This CDR3 is built from 14 residues. The CDR3, as DNA: TGCAGCGTTGAAGGACTAGCGGGATGGCAGGAGCAGTTCTTC. Protein product: CSVEGLAGWQEQFF.

The chain couples TRBV30 to TRBJ2-1, with 9 bases aligning to TRBD2. Trimming cost V 4 bases and J 3 bases; bases outside gene matches: 7. Germline CDR1 and CDR2: GTSNPN and SVGIG (reference sequence). The CDR3 runs to 15 residues. The CDR3 nucleotides are TGTGCCTGGACTACCAGCGGGAGGAACTACAATGAGCAGTTCTTC. Encoded protein: CAWTTSGRNYNEQFF.

Many counts were recorded for this clonotype. One end of the junction does not line up with germline, which may come from a read error. V is TRBV4-3 and J is TRBJ1-4; D call uncertain. Germline values: CDR1 LGHNA, CDR2 YSLEER. There are 14 residues in the CDR3. The CDR3 is CASSQDRWQSGEIF. The DNA of the CDR3 is TGCGCCAGCAGCCAAGATCGGTGGCAGTCTGGAGAGATTTTT.

This clonotype was seen a handful of times. The rearrangement joins TRBV11-1 to TRBJ2-1; 8 nucleotides align to TRBD1. The CDR3 is made up of 12 amino acids. Germline assignment: CDR1 SGHAT and CDR2 FQDESV (reference sequence). After removal of 4 bases from V and 8 bases from J, the junction contained 1 base not matched to a gene. This chain's CDR3 is CASSSGGHEQFF. CDR3 bases: TGTGCCAGCAGCTCAGGGGGCCATGAGCAGTTCTTC.

This clonotype was counted at least ten times. The gene calls are TRBV29-1 and TRBJ2-1; tentatively, D is TRBD1 or TRBD2 (6 bases each). Germline V gene lookup returns CDR1 SQVTM and CDR2 ANQGSEA. The V end lost 8 bases, the J end lost 8 bases, and 19 bases lay between the germline ends. The CDR3 is 13 residues long. For the CDR3, the DNA is TGCAGCTCGGGGGCGTCCTACCTGGATGAGCAGTTCTTC. Amino acid sequence: CSSGASYLDEQFF.

There are a few counts of this clonotype. CDR3 amino acids: CASSGSNQETQYF. CDR3 bases: TGCGCCAGCAGTGGGTCCAACCAAGAGACCCAGTACTTC. V gene TRBV10-1 combines with J gene TRBJ2-5; D not certain. Germline assignment: CDR1 WNHNN and CDR2 SYGVQD (reference sequence). This CDR3 has 13 amino acids. Trimming removed 4 bases from V and 0 bases from J, with 6 bases in between.

This sequence joins TRBV18 and TRBJ2-7; 10 nucleotides line up with TRBD2. The CDR3 contains 14 residues. V dropped 0 bases and J dropped 6; count of bases not matched to a gene: 2. Germline V lookup: CDR1 KGHSH, CDR2 LQKENI. The CDR3 here is CASSPPLAGGEQYF. Here the CDR3 DNA reads TGTGCCAGCTCACCACCTTTAGCGGGAGGCGAGCAGTACTTC.

This sequence joins TRBV3-1 and TRBJ1-2, with D possibly being TRBD1 (5 bases). The V and J ends lost 8 bases and 8 bases respectively, with 15 bases between them. Germline CDR1 is LGHDT and CDR2 is YNNKEL (reference sequence). The CDR3 contains 12 residues. The CDR3 sequence: CASGGSGGGYTF. The CDR3, as DNA: TGTGCCAGCGGTGGGTCCGGGGGAGGCTACACCTTC.

This clonotype showed up many times. This chain joins TRBV19 and TRBJ2-1; D assignment may be TRBD1 or TRBD2 (5 bases each). Germline CDR1 reads LNHDA; CDR2 reads SQIVND (reference sequence). This CDR3 comprises 13 residues. Trimming removed 3 bases at V and 7 bases at J, with 10 bases between. CDR3 sequence reads: CASSIDGGNEQFF. CDR3 coding DNA: TGTGCCAGTAGTATCGATGGGGGTAATGAGCAGTTCTTC.

The rearrangement links TRBV20-1 to TRBJ2-7; TRBD2 matches 11 bases. This CDR3 contains 15 residues. J was trimmed by 1 base and V by 5 bases; bases with no gene match: 7. From germline, CDR1 is DFQATT and CDR2 SNEGSKA (reference sequence). CDR3 DNA: TGCAGTGCTTCCCGGACTAGCGGGCCGTCCTACGAGCAGTACTTC. Its translation is CSASRTSGPSYEQYF.

At least ten counts were recorded for this clonotype. The chain carries TRBV7-9 and TRBJ1-1, with a tentative D call TRBD1 (5 bases). V dropped 3 bases and J dropped 8 bases, with 19 bases sitting between them. Looked up from germline, CDR1 is SEHNR and CDR2 is FQNEAQ (reference sequence). The CDR3 is made up of 15 amino acids. The CDR3 loop is CASSLGLVLSSEAFF. The DNA of the CDR3 is TGTGCCAGCAGCTTGGGACTGGTTCTTAGCTCGGAAGCTTTCTTT.

This chain links TRBV18 with TRBJ2-7; 12 nucleotides align to TRBD1. The V and J ends lost 3 bases and 7 bases, in that order; junction bases with no gene match: 4. The CDR3 extends over 14 amino acids. The germline V gene has CDR1 KGHSH and CDR2 LQKENI. In DNA, the CDR3 is TGTGCCAGCTCACCGGGACAGGGGGCGGTTGAGCAGTACTTC. It is translated as CASSPGQGAVEQYF.